The next 24 T cell receptor beta chains were all read from a single sample in a study of shared clonotypes between healthy human individuals. The table came from immunoSEQ multiplex PCR; TCRdb's copy has only in-frame clones and leaves some out. The data hold about 2 million clones, with approximately 95% observed a single time. Sequenced sample: naive CD4+ T cells sorted from blood. Indicated subset: CD45RA+ positively selected. The receptors here all came from a man in his late teens or twenties in good health.

V and J are TRBV7-2 and TRBJ2-1; D call uncertain. Trimming removed 1 base from V and 7 bases from J, with 8 bases in between. Germline assignment: CDR1 SGHTA and CDR2 FQGNSA. The CDR3 consists of 13 residues. CDR3 coding DNA: TGTGCCAGCAGCTTAGAGGTGGCTAATGAGCAGTTCTTC. Amino acids: CASSLEVANEQFF.

The chain has TRBV5-4 and TRBJ2-7; 9 bases align to TRBD1. Germline V gene sequence: CDR1 SGHNT, CDR2 YYREEE (reference sequence). J lost 3 bases, V lost 4 bases, and 5 bases had no gene match. CDR3 length: 14 residues. CDR3 residues: CASSPGQGYYEQYF. CDR3 DNA sequence: TGTGCCAGCAGCCCCGGACAGGGGTACTACGAGCAGTACTTC.

This chain uses TRBV4-2 with TRBJ2-7; 9 bases are a match to TRBD2. The length of the CDR3 is 15 residues. Germline-derived CDR1 and CDR2 are LGHNA and YNFKEQ. Trimming cost V 0 bases and J 4 bases; bases outside gene matches: 4. CDR3 DNA: TGTGCCAGCAGCCAAGAGGGTAGCGGGGGTTACGAGCAGTACTTC. This sequence encodes CASSQEGSGGYEQYF.

This rearrangement joins TRBV30 to TRBJ2-5; 10 bases map to TRBD1. Germline V gene data show CDR1 as GTSNPN and CDR2 as SVGIG (reference sequence). J gave up 5 bases and V 3 bases, and 3 bases lay outside the gene matches. CDR3 length equals 13 residues. CDR3 DNA: TGTGCCTGGAGGAGGACAGGGGGGGAGACCCAGTACTTC. This encodes CAWRRTGGETQYF.

The chain employs TRBV29-1 and TRBJ1-4; D not resolved. Germline CDR1 SQVTM, CDR2 ANQGSEA. Trimming removed 4 bases from V and 10 bases from J, with 13 bases in between. This CDR3 has 12 residues. Here the CDR3 reads CSVAEPRGKLFF. CDR3 nucleotide sequence: TGCAGCGTTGCGGAACCTAGAGGAAAACTGTTTTTT.

This rearrangement joins TRBV5-1 to TRBJ2-2; TRBD2 agrees at 7 bases. The length of the CDR3 is 16 residues. Germline V gene data show CDR1 as SGHRS and CDR2 as YFSETQ. Germline trimming cut 6 bases from V and 2 bases from J; bases unmatched to any gene: 10. For the CDR3, the DNA is TGCGCCAGCACGACTAGCCCTAACACAAACACCGGGGAGCTGTTTTTT. Translating it yields CASTTSPNTNTGELFF.

The CDR3: CASSLDPSSNSPLHF. CDR3 nucleotides: TGCGCCAGCAGCCTCGACCCTAGTAGTAATTCACCCCTCCACTTT. The rearrangement joins TRBV5-1 to TRBJ1-6; D is ambiguous. The CDR3 loop spans 15 amino acids. With 4 bases removed from V and 6 bases from J, the gap between germline ends came to 14 bases. Germline CDR1 and CDR2: SGHRS and YFSETQ.

This rearrangement joins TRBV7-2 to TRBJ2-7; possibly TRBD2 for D (6 bases). Germline CDR1 and CDR2: SGHTA and FQGNSA. Deletions cut 1 base from V and 6 bases from J, with 16 bases between. The CDR3 extends over 15 amino acids. CDR3 region: CASSLDPGGIGEQYF. DNA of the CDR3: TGTGCCAGCAGCTTAGACCCTGGGGGGATCGGCGAGCAGTACTTC.

The rearrangement joins TRBV6-1 to TRBJ2-1; 8 positions agree with TRBD2. The ends lost 3 bases at V and 4 bases at J; junction bases unmatched: 5. This CDR3 region has 15 residues. CDR1 is MNHNS, CDR2 SASEGT, per germline. CDR3 loop: CASSESLAGYNEQFF. CDR3 in DNA: TGTGCCAGCAGTGAGAGTCTAGCGGGTTACAATGAGCAGTTCTTC.

This chain joins TRBV28 and TRBJ2-5, with D uncertain. V gave up 2 bases and J gave up 2 bases, with 6 bases separating them. Germline V gives CDR1 MDHEN, CDR2 SYDVKM. There are 13 residues in the CDR3. For the CDR3, the DNA is TGTGCCAGCAGTTTAGACAAACAAGAGACCCAGTACTTC. It is translated as CASSLDKQETQYF.

This clone was counted once. The chain has TRBV4-3 and TRBJ2-7; a possible D gene is TRBD2 (5 bases). The V end was cut by 4 bases, the J end by 5 bases, with 12 bases between. The CDR3 length is 13 residues. Germline V gene data show CDR1 as LGHNA and CDR2 as YSLEER. CDR3 residues: CASSLEGGHEQYF. For the CDR3, the DNA is TGCGCCAGCAGCCTAGAGGGCGGACACGAGCAGTACTTC.

The V and J genes are TRBV6-1 and TRBJ2-1, with 7 bases lining up with TRBD2. Losses at the gene ends were 4 bases for V and 3 bases for J; bases not matched to a gene: 9. The CDR3 spans 16 residues. Per the germline V gene, CDR1 is MNHNS and CDR2 is SASEGT. The CDR3 region is CASSAWGGSNYNEQFF. CDR3 in DNA: TGTGCCAGCAGTGCATGGGGCGGGAGTAACTACAATGAGCAGTTCTTC.

V usage is TRBV9 and J usage is TRBJ1-2; 7 bases map to TRBD1. The germline gives CDR1 SGDLS, CDR2 YYNGEE. The CDR3 spans 13 residues. Trimming took 4 bases from V and 8 from J; bases not matched to a gene: 8. CDR3 amino acids: CASSFEGAWGYTF. CDR3 DNA sequence: TGTGCCAGCAGCTTCGAGGGGGCCTGGGGCTACACCTTC.

The rearrangement joins TRBV25-1 to TRBJ1-1; 8 bases map to TRBD1. Trimming removed 1 base from V and 1 base from J; junction bases left unmatched: 2. Germline lookup yields CDR1 MGHDK and CDR2 SYGVNS. This CDR3 contains 15 residues. Here the CDR3 reads CASSEWDRRNTEAFF. DNA for the CDR3: TGTGCCAGCAGTGAATGGGACAGGCGGAACACTGAAGCTTTCTTT.

The gene calls are TRBV7-8 and TRBJ2-5; D may be TRBD1 (6 bases). CDR3 length: 14 amino acids. V shed 5 bases and J shed 3 bases, with 13 bases lying between them. Germline V gives CDR1 SGHVS, CDR2 FQNEAQ. CDR3 amino acids: CASSPDRWEETQYF. The CDR3 DNA is TGTGCCAGCAGCCCTGACAGGTGGGAAGAGACCCAGTACTTC.

V gene TRBV6-5 combines with J gene TRBJ2-7; 9 nucleotides line up with TRBD2. The length of the CDR3 is 13 residues. Germline CDR1 is MNHEY and CDR2 is SVGAGI. The ends lost 8 bases at V and 6 bases at J; junction bases unmatched: 8. In nucleotides, the CDR3 is TGTGCCAGCGGACGGACTAGCGTTTCCGAGCAGTACTTC. This codes for CASGRTSVSEQYF.

The chain combines TRBV7-9 with TRBJ1-3; D unclear. CDR3 length: 13 residues. CDR1 and CDR2 (germline): SEHNR, FQNEAQ (reference sequence). The V end was cut by 7 bases, the J end by 4 bases, with 11 bases between. The CDR3 bases are TGTGCCAGCACCCCGGGCCTGGGAAACACCATATATTTT. Translating it yields CASTPGLGNTIYF.

The CDR3 coding sequence is TGTGCCAGCAGCTTAAGGGCAGGGTCTAACTATGGCTACACCTTC. Amino acids: CASSLRAGSNYGYTF. The chain links TRBV7-2 to TRBJ1-2; TRBD1 is a possible D gene (5 bases). Germline values: CDR1 SGHTA, CDR2 FQGNSA. V gave up 2 bases and J gave up 0 bases, with 10 bases separating them. CDR3 size: 15 residues.

The CDR3 loop is CASSWGQIKDSPLHF. The CDR3 nucleotides are TGTGCCAGCAGCTGGGGGCAGATAAAGGATTCACCCCTCCACTTT. The chain links TRBV5-6 to TRBJ1-6, with a weak D call TRBD1 (6 bases). Germline CDR1 is SGHDT and CDR2 is YYEEEE. Trimming took off 3 bases at V and 8 bases at J, with 15 bases between the two ends. This CDR3 is built from 15 residues.

This clone was detected ten times or more. The rearrangement links TRBV27 to TRBJ2-7; TRBD1 matches 7 bases. CDR1 and CDR2 (germline): MNHEY, SMNVEV (reference sequence). V lost 6 bases to trimming and J lost 3 bases; unmatched junction nucleotides: 11. The CDR3 is made up of 15 amino acids. CDR3 coding DNA: TGTGCCAGCAGCACCTCCGGGACAGCCAGCTACGAGCAGTACTTC. Residues: CASSTSGTASYEQYF.

A note on this clone: The junction does not match germline at one end; this may be a read error. This chain links TRBV28 with TRBJ2-7; possibly TRBD2 for D (7 bases). There are 11 residues in the CDR3. In germline, CDR1 is MDHEN, CDR2 SYDVKM. CDR3 nucleotide sequence: TGTGCCAGCAGTTCCCGGGGGGCAGGGAACTTC. Amino acids: CASSSRGAGNF.

The V call is TRBV2, the J call TRBJ2-7, with 7 bases matching TRBD2. The germline V gene has CDR1 SNHLY and CDR2 FYNNEI. The V and J ends lost 8 bases and 3 bases, in that order; junction bases with no gene match: 7. The CDR3 covers 13 residues. The CDR3 DNA is TGTGCCAGCCGACGGGGGAGGGACTACGAGCAGTACTTC. Translation gives CASRRGRDYEQYF.

This chain uses TRBV30 with TRBJ1-1, with D possibly matching TRBD1 (6 bases). Germline CDR1 GTSNPN, CDR2 SVGIG (reference sequence). V shed 3 bases and J shed 7 bases, with 12 bases lying between them. The CDR3 has 12 amino acids. The CDR3 DNA is TGTGCCTGGAGCGGCGGACAGAATGAAGCTTTCTTT. Protein product: CAWSGGQNEAFF.

The chain employs TRBV6-6 and TRBJ2-1; 8 bases line up with TRBD2. Germline lookup yields CDR1 MNHNY and CDR2 SVGAGI (reference sequence). V gave up 8 bases and J gave up 9 bases; unmatched junction bases: 12. The CDR3 extends over 14 amino acids. The CDR3 region is CASLRLASVGEQFF. The CDR3 region has the DNA TGTGCCAGCCTGAGACTAGCGAGCGTCGGTGAGCAGTTCTTC.